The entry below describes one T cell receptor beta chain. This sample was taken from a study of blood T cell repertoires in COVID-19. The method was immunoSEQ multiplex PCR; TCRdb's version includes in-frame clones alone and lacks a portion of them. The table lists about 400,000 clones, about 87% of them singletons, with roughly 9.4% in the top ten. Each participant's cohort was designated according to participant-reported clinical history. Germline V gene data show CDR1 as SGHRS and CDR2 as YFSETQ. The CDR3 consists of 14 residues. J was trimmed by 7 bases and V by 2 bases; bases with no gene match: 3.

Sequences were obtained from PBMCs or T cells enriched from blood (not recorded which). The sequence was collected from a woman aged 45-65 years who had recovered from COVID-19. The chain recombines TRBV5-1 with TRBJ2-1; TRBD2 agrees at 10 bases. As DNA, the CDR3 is TGCGCCAGCAGCTTTAGCGGGGGGCGAAATGAGCAGTTCTTC. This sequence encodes CASSFSGGRNEQFF.